These T cell receptor beta chains were read from a single sample in a study of blood T cell repertoires in COVID-19. The table came from immunoSEQ multiplex PCR; TCRdb's copy has only in-frame clones and leaves some out. Of 140,000 to 150,000 clones in the sample, about 89% were seen once. Material for sequencing was PBMCs or T cells enriched from blood (not recorded which). These receptors were taken from a man aged 55 to 70 who had recovered from COVID-19. Both conserved end residues are part of each CDR3. D genes are given only for firm matches. Clone size is shown for a subset of rows, as once, few, many or a class of expanded clone.

D gene: .; clone size: .; CDR3 length: 14; V gene: TRBV20-1; J gene: TRBJ1-2; CDR3 protein: CSASVSPTNYGYTF; CDR3 DNA: TGCAGTGCTAGTGTTAGCCCTACCAACTATGGCTACACCTTC
D gene: .; clone size: .; CDR3 length: 14; V gene: TRBV10-1; J gene: TRBJ2-2; CDR3 protein: CASSESVGAGELFF; CDR3 DNA: TGCGCCAGCAGTGAAAGTGTAGGGGCCGGGGAGCTGTTTTTT
D gene: TRBD2; clone size: .; CDR3 length: 15; V gene: TRBV29-1; J gene: TRBJ2-1; CDR3 protein: CSVASRTSGGDEQFF; CDR3 DNA: TGCAGCGTTGCGTCCCGGACTAGCGGGGGGGATGAGCAGTTCTTC
D gene: TRBD1; clone size: .; CDR3 length: 15; V gene: TRBV6-5; J gene: TRBJ1-4; CDR3 protein: CASSYYSRGREKLFF; CDR3 DNA: TGTGCCAGCAGTTACTATAGCAGGGGGCGTGAAAAACTGTTTTTT
D gene: TRBD1; clone size: .; CDR3 length: 14; V gene: TRBV6-5; J gene: TRBJ1-5; CDR3 protein: CASLRTGGGQPQHF; CDR3 DNA: TGTGCCAGCCTAAGGACAGGGGGCGGTCAGCCCCAGCATTTT
D gene: TRBD2; clone size: .; CDR3 length: 14; V gene: TRBV4-1; J gene: TRBJ2-5; CDR3 protein: CASSQSGSRETQYF; CDR3 DNA: TGCGCCAGCAGCCAGAGCGGGAGTCGGGAGACCCAGTACTTC
D gene: TRBD2; clone size: .; CDR3 length: 14; V gene: TRBV18; J gene: TRBJ2-1; CDR3 protein: CASSLLAQNNEQFF; CDR3 DNA: TGTGCCAGCTCACTACTAGCGCAAAACAATGAGCAGTTCTTC
D gene: .; clone size: .; CDR3 length: 15; V gene: TRBV11-2; J gene: TRBJ2-1; CDR3 protein: CASSYGTLGLNEQFF; CDR3 DNA: TGTGCCAGCAGCTACGGGACTTTAGGCCTTAATGAGCAGTTCTTC
D gene: .; clone size: .; CDR3 length: 15; V gene: TRBV14; J gene: TRBJ2-7; CDR3 protein: CASSQVGLFLDEQYF; CDR3 DNA: TGTGCCAGCAGCCAAGTCGGACTTTTTCTCGACGAGCAGTACTTC
D gene: .; clone size: .; CDR3 length: 14; V gene: TRBV5-6; J gene: TRBJ2-1; CDR3 protein: CASSPNRDSLLWFF; CDR3 DNA: TGTGCCAGCAGCCCTAACCGGGACTCCCTTTTGTGGTTCTTC
D gene: .; clone size: few; CDR3 length: 15; V gene: TRBV28; J gene: TRBJ1-5; CDR3 protein: CASRQRTTGNQPQHF; CDR3 DNA: TGTGCCAGCAGGCAACGGACAACGGGCAATCAGCCCCAGCATTTT
D gene: .; clone size: .; CDR3 length: 15; V gene: TRBV9; J gene: TRBJ1-1; CDR3 protein: CASSVFQDSWTEAFF; CDR3 DNA: TGTGCCAGCAGCGTTTTTCAGGACAGCTGGACTGAAGCTTTCTTT
D gene: .; clone size: .; CDR3 length: 16; V gene: TRBV4-1; J gene: TRBJ1-3; CDR3 protein: CASSQQGRGLGNTIYF; CDR3 DNA: TGCGCCAGCAGCCAGCAAGGACGGGGATTGGGAAACACCATATATTTT
D gene: .; clone size: once; CDR3 length: 13; V gene: TRBV19; J gene: TRBJ1-1; CDR3 protein: CASSVLGGAEAFF; CDR3 DNA: TGTGCCAGTAGTGTTCTGGGGGGAGCTGAAGCTTTCTTT
D gene: TRBD2; clone size: few; CDR3 length: 18; V gene: TRBV7-8; J gene: TRBJ2-7; CDR3 protein: CASSQGLAGVPRVYEQYF; CDR3 DNA: TGTGCCAGCAGCCAGGGACTAGCGGGAGTCCCCAGGGTCTACGAGCAGTACTTC
D gene: TRBD2; clone size: .; CDR3 length: 14; V gene: TRBV24-1; J gene: TRBJ2-7; CDR3 protein: CATSARTSVLEQYF; CDR3 DNA: TGTGCCACCAGTGCGAGGACTAGCGTCCTCGAGCAGTACTTC
D gene: .; clone size: few; CDR3 length: 15; V gene: TRBV7-8; J gene: TRBJ2-7; CDR3 protein: CASSLKTGTPYEQYF; CDR3 DNA: TGTGCCAGCAGCTTAAAGACAGGGACTCCCTACGAGCAGTACTTC
D gene: TRBD2; clone size: .; CDR3 length: 16; V gene: TRBV28; J gene: TRBJ2-1; CDR3 protein: CASRLGTSGRGNEQFF; CDR3 DNA: TGTGCCAGCCGATTAGGTACTAGCGGGAGGGGAAATGAGCAGTTCTTC
D gene: .; clone size: .; CDR3 length: 14; V gene: TRBV10-3; J gene: TRBJ2-1; CDR3 protein: CAISPSGAGHEQFF; CDR3 DNA: TGTGCCATCAGCCCGTCGGGAGCCGGTCATGAGCAGTTCTTC
D gene: TRBD1; clone size: .; CDR3 length: 13; V gene: TRBV30; J gene: TRBJ1-5; CDR3 protein: CAWSAGGRQPQHF; CDR3 DNA: TGTGCCTGGAGCGCAGGGGGTCGTCAGCCCCAGCATTTT
D gene: TRBD2; clone size: .; CDR3 length: 17; V gene: TRBV6-1; J gene: TRBJ2-1; CDR3 protein: CASSETMGLAGTNEQFF; CDR3 DNA: TGTGCCAGCAGTGAAACGATGGGACTAGCGGGGACTAATGAGCAGTTCTTC
D gene: .; clone size: .; CDR3 length: 12; V gene: TRBV28; J gene: TRBJ2-7; CDR3 protein: CASSSDFIWQYF; CDR3 DNA: TGTGCCAGCAGTTCCGACTTTATATGGCAGTACTTC
D gene: TRBD1; clone size: .; CDR3 length: 15; V gene: TRBV2; J gene: TRBJ1-5; CDR3 protein: CASRSAQGDYQPQHF; CDR3 DNA: TGTGCCAGCAGATCTGCCCAGGGGGATTATCAGCCCCAGCATTTT
D gene: .; clone size: .; CDR3 length: 14; V gene: TRBV19; J gene: TRBJ1-2; CDR3 protein: CASSINLQGGGYTF; CDR3 DNA: TGTGCCAGTAGTATAAACCTGCAGGGCGGCGGCTACACCTTC
D gene: .; clone size: .; CDR3 length: 18; V gene: TRBV5-4; J gene: TRBJ2-7; CDR3 protein: CASSLLLTYRSSAYEQYF; CDR3 DNA: TGTGCCAGCAGCTTGCTCCTTACGTACAGGTCCTCGGCCTACGAGCAGTACTTC
D gene: TRBD1; clone size: .; CDR3 length: 14; V gene: TRBV27; J gene: TRBJ2-5; CDR3 protein: CASSSKRQGGTQYF; CDR3 DNA: TGTGCCAGCAGTTCGAAGAGACAGGGGGGGACCCAGTACTTC
D gene: TRBD1; clone size: .; CDR3 length: 17; V gene: TRBV7-8; J gene: TRBJ1-4; CDR3 protein: CASSRFPGQGRDEKLFF; CDR3 DNA: TGTGCCAGCAGCCGATTCCCCGGACAGGGAAGGGATGAAAAACTGTTTTTT
D gene: .; clone size: .; CDR3 length: 14; V gene: TRBV7-8; J gene: TRBJ2-5; CDR3 protein: CASSRTSGRETQYF; CDR3 DNA: TGTGCCAGCAGCCGGACGAGCGGTCGAGAGACCCAGTACTTC
D gene: TRBD1; clone size: .; CDR3 length: 14; V gene: TRBV7-6; J gene: TRBJ2-7; CDR3 protein: CASSARQGAYEQYF; CDR3 DNA: TGTGCCAGCAGCGCGCGACAGGGGGCCTACGAGCAGTACTTC
D gene: TRBD1; clone size: .; CDR3 length: 14; V gene: TRBV15; J gene: TRBJ2-3; CDR3 protein: CATSRGQGADTQYF; CDR3 DNA: TGTGCCACCAGCAGAGGACAGGGGGCAGATACGCAGTATTTT
D gene: .; clone size: .; CDR3 length: 12; V gene: TRBV19; J gene: TRBJ1-1; CDR3 protein: CASIASHTEAFF; CDR3 DNA: TGTGCCAGTATCGCCAGTCACACTGAAGCTTTCTTT
D gene: .; clone size: .; CDR3 length: 12; V gene: TRBV7-3; J gene: TRBJ2-3; CDR3 protein: CASRSSTDTQYF; CDR3 DNA: TGTGCCAGCCGTTCTAGCACAGATACGCAGTATTTT
D gene: .; clone size: .; CDR3 length: 14; V gene: TRBV18; J gene: TRBJ2-1; CDR3 protein: CASSPTSSYNEQFF; CDR3 DNA: TGTGCCAGCTCACCGACTAGCTCCTACAATGAGCAGTTCTTC
D gene: .; clone size: .; CDR3 length: 14; V gene: TRBV30; J gene: TRBJ1-6; CDR3 protein: CAWSSRGNNSPLHF; CDR3 DNA: TGTGCCTGGAGTAGTCGGGGAAATAATTCACCCCTCCACTTT
D gene: TRBD2; clone size: .; CDR3 length: 14; V gene: TRBV10-2; J gene: TRBJ2-1; CDR3 protein: CASRVAGLDNEQFF; CDR3 DNA: TGCGCCAGCAGGGTAGCGGGGCTCGACAATGAGCAGTTCTTC
D gene: .; clone size: .; CDR3 length: 16; V gene: TRBV4-1; J gene: TRBJ1-5; CDR3 protein: CASSQEEGRGNQPQHF; CDR3 DNA: TGCGCCAGCAGCCAAGAAGAGGGTCGGGGCAATCAGCCCCAGCATTTT
D gene: TRBD2; clone size: .; CDR3 length: 13; V gene: TRBV28; J gene: TRBJ2-1; CDR3 protein: CASRSGDYNEQFF; CDR3 DNA: TGTGCCAGCAGAAGCGGGGATTACAATGAGCAGTTCTTC
D gene: .; clone size: .; CDR3 length: 13; V gene: TRBV5-5; J gene: TRBJ2-1; CDR3 protein: CASAASDYNEQFF; CDR3 DNA: TGTGCCAGCGCGGCTAGCGATTACAATGAGCAGTTCTTC
D gene: .; clone size: .; CDR3 length: 14; V gene: TRBV3-1/TRBV3-2; J gene: TRBJ1-4; CDR3 protein: CASTRMGTNEKLFF; CDR3 DNA: TGTGCCAGCACCCGGATGGGCACTAATGAAAAACTGTTTTTT
D gene: TRBD2; clone size: .; CDR3 length: 13; V gene: TRBV28; J gene: TRBJ2-5; CDR3 protein: CASSALAGETQYF; CDR3 DNA: TGTGCCAGCAGTGCTCTAGCGGGGGAGACCCAGTACTTC
D gene: TRBD1; clone size: .; CDR3 length: 13; V gene: TRBV2; J gene: TRBJ1-2; CDR3 protein: CASSEQGNYGYTF; CDR3 DNA: TGTGCCAGCAGCGAACAGGGGAACTATGGCTACACCTTC
D gene: .; clone size: once; CDR3 length: 14; V gene: TRBV5-1; J gene: TRBJ1-1; CDR3 protein: CASSLAPGNTEAFF; CDR3 DNA: TGCGCCAGCAGCTTGGCCCCGGGGAACACTGAAGCTTTCTTT
D gene: .; clone size: .; CDR3 length: 13; V gene: TRBV6-2/TRBV6-3; J gene: TRBJ2-3; CDR3 protein: CASSRGDGATQYF; CDR3 DNA: TGTGCCAGCAGTCGTGGAGACGGCGCTACGCAGTATTTT
D gene: .; clone size: .; CDR3 length: 13; V gene: TRBV7-6; J gene: TRBJ1-2; CDR3 protein: CASSLETWGGYTF; CDR3 DNA: TGTGCCAGCAGCTTAGAAACTTGGGGCGGCTACACCTTC
D gene: TRBD1; clone size: .; CDR3 length: 14; V gene: TRBV5-1; J gene: TRBJ2-3; CDR3 protein: CASSATGSTDTQYF; CDR3 DNA: TGCGCCAGCAGCGCGACAGGGTCCACCGATACGCAGTATTTT
D gene: .; clone size: .; CDR3 length: 15; V gene: TRBV5-5; J gene: TRBJ2-2; CDR3 protein: CASSLVLAWSGELFF; CDR3 DNA: TGTGCCAGCAGCTTGGTCCTAGCGTGGTCCGGGGAGCTGTTTTTT
D gene: TRBD1; clone size: .; CDR3 length: 22; V gene: TRBV9; J gene: TRBJ2-1; CDR3 protein: CASSATGGPDLLLPSSYNEQFF; CDR3 DNA: TGTGCCAGCAGCGCGACAGGGGGTCCGGACCTACTTCTTCCAAGCTCCTACAATGAGCAGTTCTTC
D gene: .; clone size: once; CDR3 length: 13; V gene: TRBV19; J gene: TRBJ2-7; CDR3 protein: CASSQDSTYEQYF; CDR3 DNA: TGTGCCAGTAGTCAGGACAGTACCTACGAGCAGTACTTC
D gene: .; clone size: .; CDR3 length: 15; V gene: TRBV5-1; J gene: TRBJ2-2; CDR3 protein: CASSLIEQASGELFF; CDR3 DNA: TGCGCCAGCAGCTTGATCGAGCAGGCCTCCGGGGAGCTGTTTTTT
D gene: TRBD2; clone size: once; CDR3 length: 17; V gene: TRBV4-2; J gene: TRBJ2-3; CDR3 protein: CASSQDLLAGGRGTQYF; CDR3 DNA: TGTGCCAGCAGCCAAGACCTCCTAGCGGGGGGCAGGGGTACGCAGTATTTT
D gene: TRBD2; clone size: .; CDR3 length: 16; V gene: TRBV19; J gene: TRBJ2-1; CDR3 protein: CASSKRLAGIFGEQFF; CDR3 DNA: TGTGCCAGTAGCAAGAGGCTAGCGGGGATCTTTGGTGAGCAGTTCTTC
D gene: .; clone size: .; CDR3 length: 14; V gene: TRBV4-1; J gene: TRBJ1-5; CDR3 protein: CASSHQSVRRPQHF; CDR3 DNA: TGCGCCAGCAGCCATCAATCAGTTCGCCGCCCCCAGCATTTT
D gene: .; clone size: once; CDR3 length: 13; V gene: TRBV6-4; J gene: TRBJ2-3; CDR3 protein: CASSAAITDTQYF; CDR3 DNA: TGTGCCTCCTCAGCGGCGATCACAGATACGCAGTATTTT
D gene: .; clone size: .; CDR3 length: 14; V gene: TRBV28; J gene: TRBJ1-2; CDR3 protein: CASSLFEGPYGYTF; CDR3 DNA: TGTGCCAGCAGTTTATTTGAGGGTCCCTATGGCTACACCTTC
D gene: .; clone size: .; CDR3 length: 16; V gene: TRBV7-8; J gene: TRBJ1-2; CDR3 protein: CASSIRQVQNNYGYTF; CDR3 DNA: TGTGCCAGCAGCATCAGACAGGTCCAGAATAACTATGGCTACACCTTC
D gene: TRBD2; clone size: .; CDR3 length: 15; V gene: TRBV19; J gene: TRBJ2-1; CDR3 protein: CASSTRGLASNEQFF; CDR3 DNA: TGTGCCAGTAGTACTCGGGGACTAGCGTCGAATGAGCAGTTCTTC
D gene: TRBD1; clone size: .; CDR3 length: 13; V gene: TRBV3-1/TRBV3-2; J gene: TRBJ1-6; CDR3 protein: CASGNDRVSPLHF; CDR3 DNA: TGTGCCAGCGGCAATGACAGGGTTTCACCCCTCCACTTT
D gene: .; clone size: .; CDR3 length: 16; V gene: TRBV5-5; J gene: TRBJ2-2; CDR3 protein: CASSPGWAVNTGELFF; CDR3 DNA: TGTGCCAGCAGCCCGGGGTGGGCAGTGAACACCGGGGAGCTGTTTTTT